Given below is one T cell receptor beta chain in context. The CDR3 sequence is 14 residues long. The junction had 10 bases not matched to a gene; V was cut back by 5 bases and J by 9 bases. Germline values: CDR1 SEHNR, CDR2 FQNEAQ (reference sequence). Assay used: immunoSEQ multiplex PCR; TCRdb lists only in-frame clones, some missing. The data show 95,000 to 120,000 clones, 75% to 95% seen once. This sample is part of a study of T cells after somatic rescue of genetic block. The source is a woman aged 18-29 years. Sequencing was done on a sample of peripheral blood mononuclear cells (PBMCs). J is TRBJ2-3 and V is TRBV7-9; 8 positions match TRBD1. The CDR3 spells CASSPQGEGGTQYF. CDR3 sequence (DNA): TGTGCCAGCAGCCCACAGGGGGAAGGGGGGACGCAGTATTTT.